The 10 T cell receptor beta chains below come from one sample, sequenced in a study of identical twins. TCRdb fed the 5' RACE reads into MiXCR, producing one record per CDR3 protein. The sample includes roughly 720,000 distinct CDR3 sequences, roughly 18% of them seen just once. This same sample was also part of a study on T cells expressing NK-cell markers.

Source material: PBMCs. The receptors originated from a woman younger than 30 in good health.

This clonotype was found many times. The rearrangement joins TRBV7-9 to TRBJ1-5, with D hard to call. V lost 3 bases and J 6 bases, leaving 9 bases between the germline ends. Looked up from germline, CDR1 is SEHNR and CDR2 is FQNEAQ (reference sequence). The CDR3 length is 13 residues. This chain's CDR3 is CASSLGSGQPQHF. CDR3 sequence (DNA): TGTGCCAGCAGCTTGGGTTCAGGTCAGCCCCAGCATTTT. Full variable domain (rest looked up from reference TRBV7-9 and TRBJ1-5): DTGVSQNPRHKITKRGQNVTFRCDPISEHNRLYWYRQTLGQGPEFLTYFQNEAQLEKSRLLSDRFSAERPKGSFSTLEIQRTEQGDSAMYLCASSLGSGQPQHFGDGTRLSIL.

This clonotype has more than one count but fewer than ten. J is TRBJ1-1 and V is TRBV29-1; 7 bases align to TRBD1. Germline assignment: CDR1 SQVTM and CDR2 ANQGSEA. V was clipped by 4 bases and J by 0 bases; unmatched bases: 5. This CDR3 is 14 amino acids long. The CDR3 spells CSVARDSLNTEAFF. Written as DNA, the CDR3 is TGCAGCGTTGCCCGGGACAGCCTGAACACTGAAGCTTTCTTT. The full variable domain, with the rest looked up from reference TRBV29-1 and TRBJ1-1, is SAVISQKPSRDICQRGTSLTIQCQVDSQVTMMFWYRQQPGQSLTLIATANQGSEATYESGFVIDKFPISRPNLTFSTLTVSNMSPEDSSIYLCSVARDSLNTEAFFGQGTRLTVV.

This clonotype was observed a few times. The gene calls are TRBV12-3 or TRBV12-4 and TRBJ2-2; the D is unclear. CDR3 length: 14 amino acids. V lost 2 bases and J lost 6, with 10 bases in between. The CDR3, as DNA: TGTGCCAGCAGTTTATACCTGGCCCCCGGGGAGCTGTTTTTT. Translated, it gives CASSLYLAPGELFF.

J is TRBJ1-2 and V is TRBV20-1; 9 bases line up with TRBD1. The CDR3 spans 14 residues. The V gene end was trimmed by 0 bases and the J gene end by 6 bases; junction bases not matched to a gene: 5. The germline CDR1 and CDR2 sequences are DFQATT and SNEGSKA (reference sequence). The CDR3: CSARDLTGGNGYTF. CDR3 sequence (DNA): TGCAGTGCTAGAGATCTTACAGGGGGCAATGGCTACACCTTC.

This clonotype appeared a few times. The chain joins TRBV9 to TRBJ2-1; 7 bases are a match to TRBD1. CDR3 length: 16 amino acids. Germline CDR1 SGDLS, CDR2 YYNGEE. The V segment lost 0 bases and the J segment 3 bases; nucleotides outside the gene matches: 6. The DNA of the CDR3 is TGTGCCAGCAGCGTAGGAGGGACAGTAGGCTACAATGAGCAGTTCTTC. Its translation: CASSVGGTVGYNEQFF.

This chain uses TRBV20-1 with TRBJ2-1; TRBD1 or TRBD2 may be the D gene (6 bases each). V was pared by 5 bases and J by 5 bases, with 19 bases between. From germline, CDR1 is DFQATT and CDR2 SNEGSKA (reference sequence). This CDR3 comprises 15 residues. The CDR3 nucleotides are TGCAGTGCTTCTGGAGGGGGAATCGGCCACAATGAGCAGTTCTTC. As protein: CSASGGGIGHNEQFF.

CDR3 sequence: CASTPPRGHQYEQYF. The CDR3 nucleotides are TGTGCCAGCACGCCCCCTCGGGGACACCAATACGAGCAGTACTTC. The chain recombines TRBV12-3 or TRBV12-4 with TRBJ2-7; possible D gene TRBD1, 6 bases. V lost 7 bases, J lost 4 bases, and 20 bases lay in between. This CDR3 has 15 amino acids.

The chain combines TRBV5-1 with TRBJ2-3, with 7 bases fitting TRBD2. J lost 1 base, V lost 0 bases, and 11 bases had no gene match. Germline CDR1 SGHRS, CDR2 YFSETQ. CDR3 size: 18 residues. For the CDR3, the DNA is TGCGCCAGCAGCTTGGCAATCTCTAGCGGCGGTGGCACAGATACGCAGTATTTT. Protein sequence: CASSLAISSGGGTDTQYF.

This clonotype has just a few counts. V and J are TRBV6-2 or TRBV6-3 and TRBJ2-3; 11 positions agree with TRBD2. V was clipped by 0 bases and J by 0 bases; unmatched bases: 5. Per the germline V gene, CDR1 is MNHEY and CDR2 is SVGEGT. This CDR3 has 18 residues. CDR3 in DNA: TGTGCCAGCAGTTACTCCACGGGACTAGCGGAGAGCACAGATACGCAGTATTTT. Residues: CASSYSTGLAESTDTQYF.

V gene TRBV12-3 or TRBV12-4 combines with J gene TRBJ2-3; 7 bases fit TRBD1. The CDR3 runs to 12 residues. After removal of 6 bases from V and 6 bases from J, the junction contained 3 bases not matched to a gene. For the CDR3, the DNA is TGTGCCAGCAGCCGCAGGGGGGATACGCAGTATTTT. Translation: CASSRRGDTQYF.